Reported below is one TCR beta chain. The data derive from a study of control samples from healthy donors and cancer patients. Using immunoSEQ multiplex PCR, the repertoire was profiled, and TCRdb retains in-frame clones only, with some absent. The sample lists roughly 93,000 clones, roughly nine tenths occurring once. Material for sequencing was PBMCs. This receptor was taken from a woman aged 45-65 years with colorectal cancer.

The CDR3 DNA follows: TGTGCCAGCATGGGAACAGGGGAGGGAGATACGCAGTATTTT. Protein product: CASMGTGEGDTQYF. V usage is TRBV28 and J usage is TRBJ2-3; either TRBD1 or TRBD2 may fit D (7 bases each). Germline V gives CDR1 MDHEN, CDR2 SYDVKM. Trimming cost V 7 bases and J 5 bases, with 16 bases left between them. The CDR3 has 14 amino acids.